Listed here are 8 T cell receptor beta chains from one sample, sequenced in a study of blood T cell repertoires in COVID-19. This table comes from immunoSEQ multiplex PCR, and its TCRdb copy is limited to in-frame clones, with some not included. Counted here are around 56,000 clones, 73% occurring once; the ten biggest clones make up roughly 18%. Sequencing was done on a sample of peripheral blood. The receptors here all came from a woman aged 45-60 years with active or convalescent COVID-19.

With regard to this clone: The germline gene is not matched at one end of the junction; a read error may be the cause. CDR3 in DNA: TGTGCCAGCATTCGGGACTCAGCACTCTTC. This gives the protein CASIRDSALF. The chain carries TRBV3-1 (or the pseudogene TRBV3-2) and TRBJ2-1, with TRBD2 as a possible D gene (6 bases). The CDR3 is made up of 10 amino acids. CDR1 is LGHDT and CDR2 is YNNKEL in the germline V gene (reference sequence).

The CDR3 loop reads CASSIDSQGYGYTF. The CDR3 bases are TGTGCCAGTAGTATCGACAGTCAGGGATATGGCTACACCTTC. J is TRBJ1-2 and V is TRBV19; D might be TRBD1 (5 bases). Germline V gene sequence: CDR1 LNHDA, CDR2 SQIVND (reference sequence). The CDR3 is made up of 14 amino acids. Trimming shortened V by 3 bases and J by 5 bases, and 13 bases separated the two germline ends.

The chain recombines TRBV18 with TRBJ2-3; 10 bases map to TRBD1. CDR3 size: 14 residues. V was clipped by 3 bases and J by 5 bases; unmatched bases: 2. Germline CDR1 is KGHSH and CDR2 is LQKENI. CDR3 nucleotides: TGTGCCAGCTCACCCCGGGACAGGGGAGATACGCAGTATTTT. Amino acid sequence: CASSPRDRGDTQYF.

The chain carries TRBV11-1 and TRBJ1-6; weak D call: TRBD1 (6 bases). Per the germline V gene, CDR1 is SGHAT and CDR2 is FQDESV (reference sequence). The ends were cut back, 5 bases at V and 7 bases at J, with 15 bases in the middle. The CDR3 has 15 amino acids. CDR3 region: CASSPNRQENSPLHF. The CDR3 DNA reads as TGTGCCAGCAGCCCTAATCGACAGGAAAATTCACCCCTCCACTTT.

This clone occurred once. V usage is TRBV5-1 and J usage is TRBJ2-7; TRBD1 is a possible D gene (5 bases). CDR3 length: 14 amino acids. V gave up 0 bases and J gave up 3 bases, with 10 bases separating them. In germline, CDR1 is SGHRS, CDR2 YFSETQ. CDR3 nucleotide sequence: TGCGCCAGCAGCTTGGAGGCAGGGCGCTACGAGCAGTACTTC. Translation gives CASSLEAGRYEQYF.

This chain links TRBV7-2 with TRBJ1-1; a weak D match, TRBD1 (6 bases). V lost 5 bases, J lost 4 bases, and 14 bases lay in between. CDR1 is SGHTA and CDR2 is FQGNSA in the germline V gene. The CDR3 is 14 amino acids. DNA for the CDR3: TGTGCCAGCAGCGTCTACAGGGTAAGCACTGAAGCTTTCTTT. Translation: CASSVYRVSTEAFF. The variable domain in full, with the rest retrieved from reference TRBV7-2 and TRBJ1-1, is GAGVSQSPSNKVTEKGKDVELRCDPISGHTALYWYRQSLGQGLEFLIYFQGNSAPDKSGLPSDRFSAERTGGSVSTLTIQRTQQEDSAVYLCASSVYRVSTEAFFGQGTRLTVV.

V and J are TRBV18 and TRBJ2-7, with a weak D call TRBD2 (6 bases). Between the trimmed V and J ends, which lost 3 bases and 7 bases, there was a span of 16 bases. Germline V gives CDR1 KGHSH, CDR2 LQKENI. This CDR3 spans 14 amino acids. CDR3 residues: CASSPETPAGEQYF. The CDR3 DNA reads TGTGCCAGCTCACCGGAGACACCTGCGGGGGAGCAGTACTTC.

This rearrangement joins TRBV11-2 to TRBJ1-2; 8 bases agree with TRBD1. This CDR3 is built from 16 residues. With V trimmed by 4 bases and J by 5 bases, 12 bases remained unmatched. Germline V gene data show CDR1 as SGHAT and CDR2 as FQNNGV. The CDR3 protein is CASSSYPRTGKYGYTF. The CDR3 bases are TGTGCCAGCAGCTCCTACCCACGGACAGGGAAGTATGGCTACACCTTC.